This TCR beta chain was identified in a study of shared clonotypes between healthy human individuals (dated by TCRdb to the early 2020s). For context, the study as a whole: A few men and a couple of women, aged 18 to 49 years, made up the cohort. Per donor, three plates each were used for CD4 naive and CD4 memory, two for CD8 naive, and one for CD8 memory. To estimate repertoire size and how much clonotypes are shared between individuals, the study performed deep sequencing of blood TCR repertoires from a few healthy adults. To increase sequencing depth and limit assay-specific biases, different laboratories used diverse techniques to prepare libraries and sequence TCR repertoires. Per donor, leukapheresis produced somewhere between about 0.8 and 9 billion PBMCs. Study-wide conclusions, independent of this receptor: Compared with non-shared clonotypes, the clonotypes found in all four sorted-subset donors had higher generation probabilities. When four donors were compared, the shared fraction of clonotypes was approximately 5% for naive CD4, around 4% for naive CD8, 2.3% for memory CD4, and 0.4% for memory CD8. Rarefaction of sorted-subset datasets indicated incomplete sequencing despite the large sequencing depth. Sampling was restricted to blood, and TCR repertoires in tissues likely differ from the TCR repertoires found in blood. Because the study included a small number of donors, the genetic and exposure-history diversity represented was limited. Pairwise subsampling indicated that sequencing depth was expected to affect the degree of clonotype sharing among donors. Larger estimated clonotype richness was generally found for naive subsets than for memory subsets.

The table lists this clone with many counts. Its antigen is unknown. No base qualities exist here, and no much larger clone lies one base off it. From the cysteine through the phenylalanine, the CDR3 covers 16 amino acids. The entry retains the CDR3 DNA only, 48 bases that are in frame from base 1. CDR1 and CDR2 are drawn from the germline V gene (reference sequence): LNHDA, SQIVND. V gives up 1 base and J gives up 3 bases, and the segment between their germline ends measures 13 bases. Healthy HIV-negative adults with no recently reported acute infections or vaccinations were included as donors. Only Caucasian adults living in Nashville, Tennessee, USA were represented among the donors. CD4+ T cells were enriched by magnetic negative selection, after which naive cells were positively selected on CD45RA and the negative fraction was taken as the memory subset. After blood collection by leukapheresis, PBMCs were isolated using Ficoll-Histopaque density gradient centrifugation and then cryopreserved in the vapor phase of liquid nitrogen. Purity and quantity of every magnetically sorted T cell population were checked by analytical flow cytometry. Genomic DNA was isolated from every sorted fraction and measured by UV absorbance on a Nanodrop 2000c.

Using the deep immunoSEQ assay, multiplex PCR amplified TCR CDR3 regions from genomic DNA. Genomic DNA extracted from each cell subset was distributed evenly over all wells of several immunoSEQ 96-well plates, and each plate served as one replicate. Each replicate PCR for sorted subsets received around 0.2 ug genomic DNA, equal to about 30,000 T cell genomes. Purified libraries were measured with a Qubit 3.0 fluorometer, size-checked on a Bioanalyzer 2100, and measured again with the KAPA Library Quantification kit. A separate single-read 150-cycle Illumina NextSeq 550 flow cell was used to sequence each immunoSEQ 96-well plate. For the original study's pipeline: Because only junctional sequences without quality scores were contained in the immunoSEQ output, filtering matching that applied to full-length reads could not be performed. Sequences were annotated with PyIR, a Python wrapper for IgBLAST v1.9, and V/J genes and CDR3 were assigned using IMGT germline references. Reads were filtered out if the reads had weak V/J assignments (E-value above 1e-6), no CDR3, stop codons, out-of-frame junctions, or ambiguous translated residues. V3J clonotypes were defined as sequences sharing an identical inferred V gene, J gene, and CDR3 amino acid sequence. The percentage overlap between two repertoires was calculated by dividing the number of shared unique clonotypes by the size of the smaller repertoire. Three approaches were used to assess repertoire richness: RTK rarefaction, the Chao1 estimator, and Recon v2.1 estimates of unobserved clonotypes. Generation probabilities were computed with OLGA for all TCRbeta clonotypes obtained by the gDNA method from several donors. TCRdb limited this immuneACCESS table to in-frame rearrangements with V and J called. A share of clones is missing; checked studies link under half to unresolved V genes, and the rest is unexplained. That table supplies the V and J calls and clone size; D and trimming were determined from the DNA. This sample is represented by 650,000 to 800,000 clones; 72% of them were singletons. Roughly 1.8% of the sample is in the top ten clones.

This receptor chain uses TRBV19 and TRBJ1-5, with TRBD1 tentatively as D gene (5 bases match). This sequence originates from a woman aged 25 to 39 in good health. Sequenced: memory CD4+ T cells sorted from blood. This specimen's cell subset or site label, per the study, means: CD45RA-negative fraction. DNA sequence: TGTGCCAGTAGTATAGGACAGCCCCAAAACAATCAGCCCCAGCATTTT. This yields the protein CASSIGQPQNNQPQHF.